This T cell receptor (beta chain) appears in the sequencing data of a study of control samples from healthy donors and cancer patients. The assay was immunoSEQ multiplex PCR, and TCRdb's table has in-frame clones only and misses some. The sample comprises about 160,000 clones, approximately 90% of which are singletons, and approximately 12% rests with the top ten. The V and J ends lost 0 bases and 5 bases, in that order; junction bases with no gene match: 4. Looked up from germline, CDR1 is SGHNT and CDR2 is YYREEE (reference sequence). The CDR3 has 16 residues. The sample comprised blood. The chain is built from TRBV5-4 and TRBJ1-6; 8 nucleotides line up with TRBD1. The receptor was isolated from a man aged 30 to 39 in good health. The CDR3 sequence is CASSLGGTGNNSPLHF. Here the CDR3 DNA reads TGTGCCAGCAGCTTGGGGGGGACAGGCAATAATTCACCCCTCCACTTT.